The 10 T cell receptor beta chains presented below share a single source sample, sequenced in a study of CD8 T cells in ankylosing spondylitis. TCRdb fed the 5' RACE reads into MiXCR, producing one record per CDR3 protein. The sample includes approximately 100,000 distinct CDR3 sequences, about 7.7% of them seen just once. Specimen: blood, either unsorted or a sorted T cell fraction (not recorded which). These receptor sequences come from a male donor with ankylosing spondylitis or in good health (not recorded which).

This clonotype appeared a few times. The chain employs TRBV19 and TRBJ2-1; 12 bases are shared with TRBD2. V was clipped by 10 bases and J by 4 bases; unmatched bases: 14. Per the germline V gene, CDR1 is LNHDA and CDR2 is SQIVND (reference sequence). CDR3 length equals 17 residues. CDR3 DNA sequence: TGTGCCACGAAACTAGCGGGAGGCTCTCCTCTATACAATGAGCAGTTCTTC. This codes for CATKLAGGSPLYNEQFF.

This clonotype was observed at least ten times. This chain links TRBV19 with TRBJ1-1; no clear D. V shed 5 bases and J shed 0 bases, with 13 bases lying between them. In germline, CDR1 is LNHDA, CDR2 SQIVND (reference sequence). The CDR3 runs 15 residues. DNA of the CDR3: TGTGCCAGTAGTGAATTCGGGGAAATGAACACTGAAGCTTTCTTT. Its protein is CASSEFGEMNTEAFF.

Many counts were recorded for this clonotype. The genes are TRBV5-1 and TRBJ2-7; D not resolved. Germline V lookup: CDR1 SGHRS, CDR2 YFSETQ. Between the trimmed V and J ends, which lost 1 base and 5 bases, there was a span of 7 bases. This CDR3 is 12 amino acids long. The DNA of the CDR3 is TGCGCCAGCAGCTTGAGTCTCCACGAGCAGTACTTC. Its protein is CASSLSLHEQYF.

This clonotype was counted at least ten times. The chain carries TRBV20-1 and TRBJ2-5; D uncertain. This CDR3 has 11 amino acids. CDR1 and CDR2 (germline): DFQATT, SNEGSKA (reference sequence). V dropped 3 bases and J dropped 5 bases, with 7 bases sitting between them. The DNA of the CDR3 is TGCAGTGCTAGTGATAGGGAGACCCAGTACTTC. Amino acid sequence: CSASDRETQYF.

This clonotype has ten or more counts. V usage is TRBV2 and J usage is TRBJ2-3; TRBD2 aligns across 8 bases. CDR3 length: 13 amino acids. V lost 9 bases and J lost 1; bases outside the gene matches: 3. Germline V CDR1 and CDR2: SNHLY, FYNNEI. CDR3 protein: CASISGGTDTQYF. DNA for the CDR3: TGTGCCAGTATTAGCGGGGGCACAGATACGCAGTATTTT.

This clonotype was counted only a few times. V is TRBV20-1 and J is TRBJ1-1; perhaps TRBD1 as D (5 bases). The CDR3 spans 13 residues. Germline-derived CDR1 and CDR2 are DFQATT and SNEGSKA (reference sequence). Trimming removed 7 bases at V and 2 bases at J, with 14 bases between. CDR3 residues: CSVERTPNTEAFF. CDR3 DNA sequence: TGCAGTGTGGAACGGACACCAAACACTGAAGCTTTCTTT.

Of note for this clonotype: A read error may be the cause here, since a much bigger clone is one base away. CDR3 DNA sequence: TGCGCCAGCAGCTCTGACAGGGGAAGTGAGCAGTTCTTC. This sequence encodes CASSSDRGSEQFF. The chain links TRBV5-1 to TRBJ2-1; 8 nucleotides match TRBD1. V gave up 3 bases and J gave up 9 bases; unmatched junction bases: 5. From germline, CDR1 is SGHRS and CDR2 YFSETQ. The length of the CDR3 is 13 residues.

This clonotype was recorded many times. This chain joins TRBV3-1 and TRBJ2-1; TRBD2 matches at 13 bases. V trimming: 6 bases; J trimming: 7 bases; junction bases outside the gene matches: 6. CDR1 LGHDT and CDR2 YNNKEL come from the germline V gene (reference sequence). The CDR3 sequence is 15 residues long. The CDR3 loop reads CASRPRLAGGNEQFF. CDR3 bases: TGTGCCAGCAGACCCAGACTAGCGGGGGGTAATGAGCAGTTCTTC.

This clonotype was picked up many times. The V gene is TRBV3-1, the J gene TRBJ2-1; 9 nucleotides agree with TRBD1. The germline CDR1 and CDR2 sequences are LGHDT and YNNKEL (reference sequence). There are 15 residues in the CDR3. Trimming took 1 base from V and 6 from J; bases not matched to a gene: 4. This CDR3 is CASSQGTGEGNEQFF. CDR3 DNA sequence: TGTGCCAGCAGCCAAGGGACAGGGGAAGGCAATGAGCAGTTCTTC.

In its sample, this clonotype was seen a few times. CDR3 loop: CASRVTGGQETQYF. As DNA, the CDR3 is TGTGCCAGCAGAGTGACAGGGGGCCAAGAGACCCAGTACTTC. The V gene is TRBV6-2 or TRBV6-3, the J gene TRBJ2-5; 9 bases fit TRBD1. The CDR3 totals 14 residues. Per the germline V gene, CDR1 is MNHEY and CDR2 is SVGEGT. Losses at the gene ends were 6 bases for V and 1 base for J; bases not matched to a gene: 3.